This T cell receptor (beta chain) appears in the sequencing data of a study of post-analysis software for immune sequencing data. Study-wide results and limits: TRBV5-6, TRBV5-1 and TRBV20-1 belonged to a set of roughly 5 TRBV segments that were more frequent in patients than controls. Normalized Chao1 diversity was significantly lower in multiple sclerosis patients than in controls.

Concerning this clonotype: Its antigen remains unknown.

Trimming took 6 bases from V and 7 from J; bases not matched to a gene: 6. Germline values: CDR1 MNHEY, CDR2 SMNVEV (reference sequence). This CDR3 has 14 amino acids. Incorporated into the TCR beta cDNA libraries were unique molecular identifiers, which served to reduce PCR and sequencing biases. Roughly 500,000 cDNA molecules were recovered from an input of about 0.95 to 11 million T cells. One entry per CDR3 protein, called by TCRdb with MiXCR from the PCR reads. The sample shows about 770,000 distinct CDR3 sequences, about 43% of them seen only once. The chain combines TRBV27 with TRBJ1-6; 7 bases map to TRBD1. This TCR derives from a girl aged 5 to 17 with multiple sclerosis. The specimen sequenced was blood. Written as DNA, the CDR3 is TGTGCCAGCAGATCAGGGGGATGGAATTCACCCCTCCACTTT. Protein: CASRSGGWNSPLHF.